This record covers a single T cell receptor (beta chain). Its antigen remains unidentified. The sample originates from a study of Tregs in tolerant kidney transplant recipients. Whole-study findings and limits: Expanding Tregs on activated donor B cells appeared to best identify donor-specific TCRbeta clones. Biological reproducibility was not directly addressed in this study.

Recipients received nonmyeloablative bone marrow transplants from related graft donors, with transient mixed chimerism. Unstimulated regulatory T cells (CD4+CD25+CD127-), CD4+CD25- non-regulatory cells, CD4 and CD8 cells were FACS-sorted from thawed PBMCs. Method: immunoSEQ multiplex PCR; TCRdb's copy keeps in-frame clones and lacks some. The table shows nearly 50,000 clones, with roughly 90% occurring only once. CDR1 and CDR2 (germline): SEHNR, FQNEAQ (reference sequence). The V end lost 6 bases, the J end lost 4 bases, and 9 bases lay between the germline ends. The CDR3 has 13 residues. Sequencing used CD8+ T cells from blood (PBMCs), obtained 12 months after the transplant. The TCR was taken from a human patient who received a combined kidney and bone marrow transplant. Some of the T cells may derive from the graft donor. The J gene is TRBJ2-2, the V gene TRBV7-9; D is ambiguous. In DNA, the CDR3 is TGTGCCAGCAGTCCTAGTGGCACCGGGGAGCTGTTTTTT. It specifies CASSPSGTGELFF.